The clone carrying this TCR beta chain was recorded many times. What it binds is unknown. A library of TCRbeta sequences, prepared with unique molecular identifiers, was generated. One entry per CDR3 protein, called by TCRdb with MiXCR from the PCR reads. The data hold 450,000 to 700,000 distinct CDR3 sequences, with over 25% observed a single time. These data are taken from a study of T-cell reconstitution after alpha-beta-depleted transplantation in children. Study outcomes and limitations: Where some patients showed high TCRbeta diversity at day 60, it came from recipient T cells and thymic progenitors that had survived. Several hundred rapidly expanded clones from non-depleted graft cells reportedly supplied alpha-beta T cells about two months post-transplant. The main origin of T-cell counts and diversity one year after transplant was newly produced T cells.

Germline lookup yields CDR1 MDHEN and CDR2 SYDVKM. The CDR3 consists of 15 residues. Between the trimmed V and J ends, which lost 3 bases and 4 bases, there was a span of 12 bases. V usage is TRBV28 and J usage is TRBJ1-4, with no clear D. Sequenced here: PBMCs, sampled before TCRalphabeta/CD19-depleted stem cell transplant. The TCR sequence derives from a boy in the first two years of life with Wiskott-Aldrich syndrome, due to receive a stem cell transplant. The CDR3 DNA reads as TGTGCCAGCAGTTTCTCCGATAAATTTAATGAAAAACTGTTTTTT. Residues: CASSFSDKFNEKLFF.